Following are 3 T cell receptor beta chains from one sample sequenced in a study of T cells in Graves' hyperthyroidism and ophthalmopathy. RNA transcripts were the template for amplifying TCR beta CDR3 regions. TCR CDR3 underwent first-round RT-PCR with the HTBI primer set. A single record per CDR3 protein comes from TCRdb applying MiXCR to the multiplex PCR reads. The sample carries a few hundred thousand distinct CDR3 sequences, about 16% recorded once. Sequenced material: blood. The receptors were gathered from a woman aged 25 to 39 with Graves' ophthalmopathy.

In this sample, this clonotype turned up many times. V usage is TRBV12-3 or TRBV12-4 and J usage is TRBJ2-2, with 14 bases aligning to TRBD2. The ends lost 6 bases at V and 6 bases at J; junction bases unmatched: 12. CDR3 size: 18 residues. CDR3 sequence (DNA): TGTGCCAGCAGCCTCCCCCGACGACTAGCGGGAGGGGCCGGGGAGCTGTTTTTT. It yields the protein CASSLPRRLAGGAGELFF.

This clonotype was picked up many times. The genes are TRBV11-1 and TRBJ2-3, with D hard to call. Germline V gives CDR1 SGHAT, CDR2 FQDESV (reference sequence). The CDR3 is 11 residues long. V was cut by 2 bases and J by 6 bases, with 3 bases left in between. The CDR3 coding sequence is TGTGCCAGCAGCTTACTGGATACGCAGTATTTT. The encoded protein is CASSLLDTQYF.

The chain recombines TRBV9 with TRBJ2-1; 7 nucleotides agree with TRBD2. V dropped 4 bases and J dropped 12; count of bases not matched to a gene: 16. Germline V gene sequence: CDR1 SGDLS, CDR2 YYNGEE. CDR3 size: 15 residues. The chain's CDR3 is CASSSGTMEDDRQFF. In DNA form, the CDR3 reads TGTGCCAGCAGCTCCGGGACTATGGAGGACGACCGGCAGTTCTTC.